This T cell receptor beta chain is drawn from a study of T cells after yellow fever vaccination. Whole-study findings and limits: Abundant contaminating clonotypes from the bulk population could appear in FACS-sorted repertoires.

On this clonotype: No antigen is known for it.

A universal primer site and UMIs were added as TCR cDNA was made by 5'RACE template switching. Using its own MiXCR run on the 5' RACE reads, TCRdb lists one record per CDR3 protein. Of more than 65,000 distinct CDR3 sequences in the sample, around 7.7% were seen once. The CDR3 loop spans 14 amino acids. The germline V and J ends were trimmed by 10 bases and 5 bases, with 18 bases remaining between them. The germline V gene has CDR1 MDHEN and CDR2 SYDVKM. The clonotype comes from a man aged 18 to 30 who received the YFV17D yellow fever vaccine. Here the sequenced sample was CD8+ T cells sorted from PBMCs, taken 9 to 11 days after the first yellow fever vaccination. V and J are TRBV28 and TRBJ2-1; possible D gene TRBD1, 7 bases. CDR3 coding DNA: TGTGCCATGAGCCCCGGGGGACAGCACAATGAGCAGTTCTTC. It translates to CAMSPGGQHNEQFF.